This note documents a single TCR beta chain sequence. The sample is drawn from a study of blood T cell repertoires in COVID-19. Looking at the study overall: COVID-19 samples, acute and convalescent, were from the United States, Italy and Spain. In each case, the material was cDNA or gDNA derived from T cells, B-cell-depleted T cells, or PBMCs.

In the original analysis: Reference gene primer amplification gave estimated nucleated cell counts. Here immunoSEQ multiplex PCR was the method, and the copy in TCRdb shows in-frame clones only, minus some. The V and J calls and clone size are taken from that table; D and trimming were inferred from the DNA. The sample consists of roughly 140,000 clones, about nine tenths of them appearing once. From germline, CDR1 is MDHEN and CDR2 SYDVKM. With V trimmed by 6 bases and J by 9 bases, 6 bases remained unmatched. The CDR3 contains 14 residues. The TCR originated in a human donor in a cohort sampled during active COVID-19. This chain uses TRBV28 with TRBJ1-6; 9 nucleotides match TRBD1. Sequenced input: peripheral blood. The CDR3 coding sequence is TGTGCCAGCAGATACAGGGGGCAAAGTTCACCCCTCCACTTT. Amino acid sequence: CASRYRGQSSPLHF.